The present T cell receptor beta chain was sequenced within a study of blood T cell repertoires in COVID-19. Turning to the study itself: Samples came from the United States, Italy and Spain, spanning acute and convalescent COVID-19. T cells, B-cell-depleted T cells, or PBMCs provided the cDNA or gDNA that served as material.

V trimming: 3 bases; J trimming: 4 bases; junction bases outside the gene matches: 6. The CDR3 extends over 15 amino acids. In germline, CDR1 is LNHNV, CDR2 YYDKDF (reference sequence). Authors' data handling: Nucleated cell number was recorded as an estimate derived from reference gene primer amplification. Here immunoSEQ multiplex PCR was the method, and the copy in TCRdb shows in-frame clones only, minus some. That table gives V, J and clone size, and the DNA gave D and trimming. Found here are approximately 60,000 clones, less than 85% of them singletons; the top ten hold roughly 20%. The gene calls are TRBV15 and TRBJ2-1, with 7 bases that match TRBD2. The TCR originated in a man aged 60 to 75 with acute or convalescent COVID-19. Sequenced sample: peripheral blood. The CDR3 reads CATSRSGGFYNEQFF. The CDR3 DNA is TGTGCCACCAGCAGGTCGGGAGGATTTTACAATGAGCAGTTCTTC.